The sequence of this T cell receptor (beta chain) was determined in a study of T-cell reconstitution after alpha-beta-depleted transplantation in children. This clonotype came up many times. The antigen is unknown. Study-level findings and limits: T cells produced anew were the main source of T-cell counts and diversity one year after transplant. Alpha-beta T cells about two months after transplant reportedly derived from several hundred expanded graft clones.

Unique molecular identifiers were built into the TCRbeta library. TCRdb reprocessed the PCR reads via MiXCR and lists one record per CDR3 protein. The sample yields fewer than 700,000 distinct CDR3 sequences, 10% to 15% seen once. The TCR sequence derives from a male patient younger than 18 who had a stem cell transplant for acute myeloid leukemia, so the T cells may come from the graft donor. The input for sequencing was PBMCs, mostly from graft donor cells, taken 360 days after TCRalphabeta/CD19-depleted stem cell transplant.

CDR3 nucleotide sequence: TGCGCCAGCAGCTTGGGAAGTAGAACCGGGGAGCTGTTTTTT. Amino acid sequence: CASSLGSRTGELFF. The chain has TRBV5-1 and TRBJ2-2; D gene unclear. The germline gives CDR1 SGHRS, CDR2 YFSETQ. Between the trimmed V and J ends, which lost 0 bases and 5 bases, there was a span of 8 bases. This CDR3 is 14 amino acids long.